This is a list of T cell receptor beta chains from one sample in a study of shared clonotypes between healthy human individuals. Profiled with immunoSEQ multiplex PCR; TCRdb holds only in-frame clones, not every one. The sample shows roughly 1,800,000 clones, approximately 94% of them seen only once. Sequences were obtained from naive CD8+ T cells sorted from blood. Source of these receptors: a man between 18 and 35 years old in good health. CDR3s include the opening cysteine and the closing phenylalanine or tryptophan. Each record gives: CDR3 DNA, CDR3 protein, J gene, clone size, V gene, D gene. D genes are given only for firm matches. Some rows mark clone size as missing; the rest say once, few, many or name a class of expanded clone.

TGTGCCAGCAGCGGGGACGGGACCCCCGGACACGAGCAGTACTTC | CASSGDGTPGHEQYF | TRBJ2-7 | . | TRBV9 | .
TGTGCCAGCAGCTCTTCCGGGACAGGGATGGATGAGCAGTTCTTC | CASSSSGTGMDEQFF | TRBJ2-1 | . | TRBV7-9 | TRBD1
TGTGCCAGCAGCAAAACCGGACAGGGGGCCGGCACTGAAGCTTTCTTT | CASSKTGQGAGTEAFF | TRBJ1-1 | . | TRBV7-2 | TRBD1
TGTGCCAGCAGCCTATCAGGGATGAACACTGAAGCTTTCTTT | CASSLSGMNTEAFF | TRBJ1-1 | once | TRBV7-6 | .
TGTGCCAGCAGCGTAGGGGGACTAGCGAAAGATACGCAGTATTTT | CASSVGGLAKDTQYF | TRBJ2-3 | . | TRBV9 | TRBD2
TGCGCCAGCAGCCAAAGACACCCGGGGGGCGTGGGATACACCGGGGAGCTGTTTTTT | CASSQRHPGGVGYTGELFF | TRBJ2-2 | . | TRBV5-1 | .
TGTGCCAGCAGCGGGGGACTCAAAGAGACCCAGTACTTC | CASSGGLKETQYF | TRBJ2-5 | . | TRBV7-9 | .
TGTGCCAGCAGCGGGAGAGGAGACGCACTGTTTTTT | CASSGRGDALFF | TRBJ1-4 | . | TRBV5-6 | .
TGTGCCAGCAGCCAACAGGGCTACGAGCAGTACTTC | CASSQQGYEQYF | TRBJ2-7 | once | TRBV28 | .
TGTGCCATCACTAGCGGGAGAGGAACGCAGTATTTT | CAITSGRGTQYF | TRBJ2-3 | . | TRBV10-3 | TRBD2
TGTGCCAGCAGCCTGGACTTATCAGATACGCAGTATTTT | CASSLDLSDTQYF | TRBJ2-3 | . | TRBV5-5 | .